The entry below describes one TCR beta chain. Its target is not known. These data belong to a study of cytomegalovirus exposure and HLA in healthy donors. Looking at the study overall: The approximately 130 validation repertoires matched the 666 first-cohort repertoires in platform, a later analysis reported.

Findings of the study overall: Overall, around 150 TCR beta chains were annotated as cytomegalovirus-associated.

Trimming cost V 7 bases and J 6 bases; bases outside gene matches: 4. The V gene's germline CDR1 is MNHEY and CDR2 SMNVEV (reference sequence). The CDR3 has 14 residues. TCRdb keeps only in-frame clones here, not all; method: immunoSEQ multiplex PCR. The table records hundreds of thousands of clones, roughly 88% of them present only once. Sequencing was carried out using PBMCs. This chain links TRBV27 with TRBJ2-1, with TRBD2 matching over 12 bases. The clonotype originates from a woman aged 18-29 years in good health and CMV-seronegative. The CDR3 coding sequence is TGTGCCAGCACGCCGGGACTAGCGGGCAATGAGCAGTTCTTC. Translation gives CASTPGLAGNEQFF.